The entry below gives a single T cell receptor (beta chain) sequence along with its context. The target antigen is unknown. Depth targeted 1 in 200,000 to 1 in 1 million T cells, averaging roughly 9.3x coverage per clonotype. Libraries were prepared by immunoSEQ multiplex PCR; TCRdb keeps only in-frame clonotypes and omits some of them. The data hold 24,000 or so clones, with approximately 71% observed a single time. Deletions cut 4 bases from V and 0 bases from J, with 7 bases between. CDR3 size: 14 residues. Germline V gene lookup returns CDR1 MNHEY and CDR2 SVGAGI. This entry belongs to a study of cytotoxic CD8 clonotypes in ibrutinib-treated CLL. Study outcomes and limitations: Once treatment began, public clonotypes, which were uncommon, contracted or stayed stable. Patients had baseline clonality above age-matched healthy donors, and this clonality moved with circulating CD8+ T-cell counts.

The clonotype was recovered from a human donor with chronic lymphocytic leukemia. V usage is TRBV6-5 and J usage is TRBJ1-3; unclear D gene. Sequencing was performed on PBMCs, taken after 12 months of ibrutinib treatment. CDR3: CASSWPISGNTIYF. CDR3 bases: TGTGCCAGCAGTTGGCCTATCTCTGGAAACACCATATATTTT.